This is a list of T cell receptor beta chains from one sample in a study of cytomegalovirus exposure and HLA in healthy donors. Using immunoSEQ multiplex PCR, the repertoire was profiled, and TCRdb retains in-frame clones only, with some absent. The table includes about 62,000 clones, around 80% detected once. Sequenced input: PBMCs. The source is a man aged 35 to 55 in good health and CMV-seronegative. Both conserved end residues are part of each CDR3. The D gene is left open where the match is weak. A clone size is listed for some rows: how often the clone was seen (once, few, many), or a class if it is expanded.

DNA: TGCGCCAGCAGCCAGGGACAGGGGGCAATGCAGCCCCAGCATTTT; CDR3: CASSQGQGAMQPQHF; V: TRBV4-1; J: TRBJ1-5; D: TRBD1; size: few
DNA: TGTGCCAGCAGCTTCTCGCGTGAGACCCAGTACTTC; CDR3: CASSFSRETQYF; V: TRBV7-2; J: TRBJ2-5; D: .; size: .
DNA: TGCGCCAGCAGCTGGGAAGGGGTGGCGAACACTGAAGCTTTCTTT; CDR3: CASSWEGVANTEAFF; V: TRBV5-1; J: TRBJ1-1; D: .; size: .
DNA: TGTGCCAGCAGTTACCCACCGGGACTTAATGAGCAGTTCTTC; CDR3: CASSYPPGLNEQFF; V: TRBV6-6; J: TRBJ2-1; D: .; size: .
DNA: TGTGCCAGCAGCCCACAGACAGAACGGGACGAGCAGTACTTC; CDR3: CASSPQTERDEQYF; V: TRBV11-2; J: TRBJ2-7; D: .; size: .
DNA: TGTGCCAGCAGGTCGGACAGGGGGCTGCACGAGCAGTACTTC; CDR3: CASRSDRGLHEQYF; V: TRBV6-5; J: TRBJ2-7; D: TRBD1; size: .
DNA: TGTGCCAGTAGTATGGCGGGGGGCCACAATGAGCAGTTCTTC; CDR3: CASSMAGGHNEQFF; V: TRBV19; J: TRBJ2-1; D: TRBD2; size: .
DNA: TGTGCCAGCAGCTCCAGAGGTAACGAGCAGTACTTC; CDR3: CASSSRGNEQYF; V: TRBV6-1; J: TRBJ2-7; D: .; size: .
DNA: TGTGCCAGCAGCCTCTCGTATGGGAGCTCCTACAATGAGCAGTTCTTC; CDR3: CASSLSYGSSYNEQFF; V: TRBV7-9; J: TRBJ2-1; D: .; size: .
DNA: TGTGCCAGCAGTCGGGACAGGGGTGAGAACACTGAAGCTTTCTTT; CDR3: CASSRDRGENTEAFF; V: TRBV28; J: TRBJ1-1; D: TRBD1; size: few
DNA: TGCAGCGTTGGGGAGGATACGCAGTATTTT; CDR3: CSVGEDTQYF; V: TRBV29-1; J: TRBJ2-3; D: .; size: .
DNA: TGTGCCAGCAGCCCAACAGGGGCGCCTATCTATGGCTACACCTTC; CDR3: CASSPTGAPIYGYTF; V: TRBV6-5; J: TRBJ1-2; D: TRBD1; size: .
DNA: TGTGCCAGCAGTGAATGGGGGGGAAGATACGCTGGAAACACCATATATTTT; CDR3: CASSEWGGRYAGNTIYF; V: TRBV25-1; J: TRBJ1-3; D: .; size: .
DNA: TGCGCCAGCAGCCAAGATTTAAGAGGCACAGATACGCAGTATTTT; CDR3: CASSQDLRGTDTQYF; V: TRBV4-1; J: TRBJ2-3; D: .; size: .
DNA: TGTGCCAGCAGTGAAACTTCGGGAAATCAGCCCCAGCATTTT; CDR3: CASSETSGNQPQHF; V: TRBV6-1; J: TRBJ1-5; D: .; size: once
DNA: TGTGCCAGCAGTCCCGGGACAAGGTATTCACCCCTCCACTTT; CDR3: CASSPGTRYSPLHF; V: TRBV6-5; J: TRBJ1-6; D: .; size: .
DNA: TGTGCCAGCAGCGTGTGGGGCCAGCGGGAGAGCGGAGATACGCAGTATTTT; CDR3: CASSVWGQRESGDTQYF; V: TRBV9; J: TRBJ2-3; D: TRBD2; size: .
DNA: TGTGCCAGCAGCGGACTAAGGAACACCGGGGAGCTGTTTTTT; CDR3: CASSGLRNTGELFF; V: TRBV11-2; J: TRBJ2-2; D: .; size: .
DNA: TGTGCCAGCAGTGCGGGAGCTGGGGCCAACGTCCTGACTTTC; CDR3: CASSAGAGANVLTF; V: TRBV25-1; J: TRBJ2-6; D: .; size: .
DNA: TGTGCCAGTCGACCCACCGGGACAGGGTCTGGCTACACCTTC; CDR3: CASRPTGTGSGYTF; V: TRBV19; J: TRBJ1-2; D: TRBD1; size: .
DNA: TGCGCCAGCAGTTCTCAGGGGGCACCAACTAATGAAAAACTGTTTTTT; CDR3: CASSSQGAPTNEKLFF; V: TRBV5-1; J: TRBJ1-4; D: TRBD1; size: few
DNA: TGTGCCAGCAGTCCTCTAGCGGGGGGTCTGGAGACCCAGTACTTC; CDR3: CASSPLAGGLETQYF; V: TRBV2; J: TRBJ2-5; D: TRBD2; size: .
DNA: TGTGCCAGCAGGGGGACAGGGGGGTCACCTGAAGCTTTCTTT; CDR3: CASRGTGGSPEAFF; V: TRBV2; J: TRBJ1-1; D: TRBD1; size: few
DNA: TGTGCCAGCAGCTTGGAACAGGGCTACTCCTATAATTCACCCCTCCACTTT; CDR3: CASSLEQGYSYNSPLHF; V: TRBV5-4; J: TRBJ1-6; D: .; size: .
DNA: TGTGCCAGCAGCGCAAGGACAGAAAATTCACCCCTCCACTTT; CDR3: CASSARTENSPLHF; V: TRBV9; J: TRBJ1-6; D: .; size: .
DNA: TGTGCCAGCAGAAGGACAGAGTATGGCTACACCTTC; CDR3: CASRRTEYGYTF; V: TRBV2; J: TRBJ1-2; D: .; size: .
DNA: TGTGCCAGCAGCTTGCGTGTCACCGGGGAGCTGTTTTTT; CDR3: CASSLRVTGELFF; V: TRBV5-5; J: TRBJ2-2; D: .; size: .
DNA: TGTGCCAGCAGCTTAAGCACTGGGGGGGGACCCTCCTACGAGCAGTACTTC; CDR3: CASSLSTGGGPSYEQYF; V: TRBV7-9; J: TRBJ2-7; D: TRBD2; size: .
DNA: TGTGCCAGCAGCCCGACAAATTATCAGCCCCAGCATTTT; CDR3: CASSPTNYQPQHF; V: TRBV7-2; J: TRBJ1-5; D: .; size: .
DNA: TGTGCCATCAGTGAGTCGGCGGGGGGGACGCTGGGGTACGAGCAGTACTTC; CDR3: CAISESAGGTLGYEQYF; V: TRBV10-3; J: TRBJ2-7; D: TRBD2; size: .
DNA: TGTGCCACCAGATCTAGCGGGGGGGCGGATACGCAGTATTTT; CDR3: CATRSSGGADTQYF; V: TRBV10-3; J: TRBJ2-3; D: TRBD2; size: .
DNA: TGTGCCAGCAGTTACTCGCGGGGGGGCCACAATGAGCAGTTCTTC; CDR3: CASSYSRGGHNEQFF; V: TRBV6-5; J: TRBJ2-1; D: TRBD2; size: .
DNA: TGTGCCAGCAGCACTACATCGGGGGAGACCCAGTACTTC; CDR3: CASSTTSGETQYF; V: TRBV9; J: TRBJ2-5; D: .; size: .
DNA: TGCAGCGTACAGGGTAGCTCTGGAAACACCATATATTTT; CDR3: CSVQGSSGNTIYF; V: TRBV29-1; J: TRBJ1-3; D: .; size: .
DNA: TGTGCCAGCAGCCCCCAGGGCAATAGCAATCAGCCCCAGCATTTT; CDR3: CASSPQGNSNQPQHF; V: TRBV7-2; J: TRBJ1-5; D: .; size: .
DNA: TGTGCCAGCAGCCCTGGACTAGCGACCAAGGAGACCCAGTACTTC; CDR3: CASSPGLATKETQYF; V: TRBV5-4; J: TRBJ2-5; D: TRBD2; size: few
DNA: TGTGCCGCGCGGGGAAACACTGAAGCTTTCTTT; CDR3: CAARGNTEAFF; V: TRBV28; J: TRBJ1-1; D: .; size: .
DNA: TGTGCCAGCAGTTTCTCGTTCGCGGGAATGATAGATAGAAGCACCGGGGAGCTGTTTTTT; CDR3: CASSFSFAGMIDRSTGELFF; V: TRBV28; J: TRBJ2-2; D: .; size: .
DNA: TGTGCCAGCGGACGGGGGATCAACTATGGCTACACCTTC; CDR3: CASGRGINYGYTF; V: TRBV27; J: TRBJ1-2; D: .; size: .
DNA: TGCGCCAGCAGCCGGACTAGCGGGAGGGTGGCCTACAATGAGCAGTTCTTC; CDR3: CASSRTSGRVAYNEQFF; V: TRBV5-1; J: TRBJ2-1; D: TRBD2; size: few
DNA: TGTGCCAGCAGTGTTAGCGGGGAGAGCTCCTACGAGCAGTACTTC; CDR3: CASSVSGESSYEQYF; V: TRBV27; J: TRBJ2-7; D: TRBD2; size: .
DNA: TGCGCCAGCAGCTTGGATGGACGGAGGACTAATGAAAAACTGTTTTTT; CDR3: CASSLDGRRTNEKLFF; V: TRBV5-1; J: TRBJ1-4; D: .; size: .
DNA: TGCGCCAGCAGTGAAACTTCCCCCAGGGGTGCCGGGGAGCTGTTTTTT; CDR3: CASSETSPRGAGELFF; V: TRBV10-1; J: TRBJ2-2; D: .; size: .
DNA: TGTGCCAGCAGGAGGGGGCTTAATGAAAAACTGTTTTTT; CDR3: CASRRGLNEKLFF; V: TRBV2; J: TRBJ1-4; D: TRBD1; size: .
DNA: TGTGCCAGTACCATGGGACTAGCGGGAGTGGAAGAGCAGTACTTC; CDR3: CASTMGLAGVEEQYF; V: TRBV19; J: TRBJ2-7; D: TRBD2; size: once
DNA: TGTGCCAGCTCACCACCATCGCGGGGCGGGGAGGGGGCCAACGTCCTGACTTTC; CDR3: CASSPPSRGGEGANVLTF; V: TRBV18; J: TRBJ2-6; D: .; size: .
DNA: TGTGCCATCAGTGGACAGGGGGCAGTAGACAATGAGCAGTTCTTC; CDR3: CAISGQGAVDNEQFF; V: TRBV10-3; J: TRBJ2-1; D: TRBD1; size: .
DNA: TGTGCCAGCAGCCGACTAGCGGGGGACGAGCAGTACTTC; CDR3: CASSRLAGDEQYF; V: TRBV2; J: TRBJ2-7; D: TRBD2; size: .
DNA: TGTGCCAGCAGCTTATGGGACAGGGGATCTGAAGCTTTCTTT; CDR3: CASSLWDRGSEAFF; V: TRBV7-8; J: TRBJ1-1; D: TRBD1; size: .
DNA: TGTGCCACCAGCATCGGCGGCCGAACTGAAGCTTTCTTT; CDR3: CATSIGGRTEAFF; V: TRBV15; J: TRBJ1-1; D: .; size: few
DNA: TGTGCCAGCAGCCCTACCGGGACTAGAAATCACAATGGGCAGTTCTTC; CDR3: CASSPTGTRNHNGQFF; V: TRBV7-9; J: TRBJ2-1; D: TRBD2; size: .
DNA: TGTGCCATGGGCGAGAGTGGGGGGGACGGGGAGCTGTTTTTT; CDR3: CAMGESGGDGELFF; V: TRBV10-3; J: TRBJ2-2; D: TRBD2; size: .
DNA: TGTGCCAGCAGTTCGCGAGTCTCCTACGAGCAGTACTTC; CDR3: CASSSRVSYEQYF; V: TRBV27; J: TRBJ2-7; D: .; size: few